Sequencing of this T cell receptor beta chain was carried out in a study of blood T cells in healthy people across ages (dated by TCRdb to between 2015 and 2017). Context from the whole study: In model experiments, roughly one uniquely barcoded TCR beta cDNA molecule per two T cells was captured by template switching. To avoid experimental bias, donors of different ages were spread randomly across the sequencing lanes. To track age-related changes in TCR beta repertoire diversity, the study relied on deep sequencing normalized with unique cDNA molecular identifiers. The donors were split into four age groups: young (average 16 years), middle-aged (roughly 42), aged (about 56) and long-lived (over 80). The study analyzed two additional independent replicas of 1 million unique cDNA reads from the same blood draw for two donors, one aged 18 to 30 and one aged 80 or older. Overall results and qualifications from the work: Observed TCR beta diversity per million T cells fell roughly linearly with age, and a significant reduction was already apparent by age roughly 41. The percentage of naive T cells measured by flow cytometry correlated strongly with observed TCR beta diversity. Estimates of total diversity based on one million sequenced T cells were considered lower bounds and underestimates. Conclusive comparison of naive and antigen-experienced compartments was prevented by the profiling of bulk unsorted PBMCs. Because donor CMV infection status was unknown, age-related changes in expanded clonotypes were potentially confounded. Compared with the aged group, more naive CD4+ T cells, fewer expanded clones and increased TCR diversity were shown by the long-lived group, suggesting age selection.

The donors were under 40 Caucasian individuals from Russia, aged roughly 6 to 90 years, who were systemically healthy. Ten milliliters of peripheral blood were drawn from each donor into EDTA-treated Vacutainer tubes. Ficoll-Paque density-gradient centrifugation was used to isolate PBMCs, with at least 7 million per sample. Trizol reagent was used to extract total RNA from the PBMCs, yielding at least 5.5 micrograms per sample. The percentages of naive CD45RAhigh/CD27high T cells were determined by flow cytometry on a PBMC aliquot from every donor. Library creation used 5' RACE. A second roughly 6 to 11 cycle PCR used a sample-barcoded 5' primer and a J-beta primer mix. A template-switch 5' adaptor carrying 12 random nucleotides introduced a unique molecular identifier onto each TCR beta cDNA molecule. At least 2.5 million CDR3-containing paired-end reads were obtained from each sample. The Mint cDNA synthesis kit, primed by a TRBC-specific oligonucleotide, was used to synthesize first-strand cDNA from all RNA. All cDNA was treated with uracil-DNA glycosylase and then went through a first 18-cycle PCR with the universal primers M1SS and BC2_uni_R. In the authors' own workflow: Each sample was normalized by randomly selecting 1 million high-quality reads, each carrying a distinct molecular identifier. Reads sharing molecular identifiers were discarded rather than binned into consensus sequences. MiTCR, run with a Q25 quality threshold and the strictest error-elimination algorithm, handled CDR3 identification, clonotype clustering and error correction. Lower-bound total TCR beta diversity was estimated with a nonparametric unseen species model using Euler transformation. TCRdb trimmed public reads at Q25 via fastp, called clones via MiXCR and kept in-frame beta chains. Identical CDR3 proteins give one entry, which carries the most common genes and DNA. The V and J calls follow TCRdb's processing rather than the paper's. This sample has 1.5 million to 2 million distinct CDR3 sequences in its table, and about 39% of those were observed once. The ten largest clones take up about 21% of the sample.

Concerning this clonotype: Its antigen has not been determined. A read error may account for a junction end that differs from germline.

The germline V gene sets CDR1 to ENHRY and CDR2 to SYGVKD. The CDR3 measures 13 amino acids from cysteine to phenylalanine. Just the 39-base CDR3 DNA is kept, in frame starting at base 1. This TCR was recovered from a human donor in good health. Sequencing used blood. Rearrangement joined TRBV10-3 to TRBJ2-7; TRBD1 could be the D gene, as 5 bases match. Here the CDR3 is given as CAIRESGPYEQYF. In nucleotide form, the sequence is TGTGCCATCAGGGAGTCAGGGCCCTACGAGCAGTACTTC.